A single sample is the source of the 9 T cell receptor beta chains below, sequenced in a study of neurological immune-mediated disorders. MiXCR was run by TCRdb on the 5' RACE reads, yielding one entry per CDR3 protein. The sample records about 38,000 distinct CDR3 sequences, about 9.9% being singletons. Sequencing was carried out using CD4+ T cells from blood. The source is a woman younger than 45 with HTLV-1-associated myelopathy (HAM/TSP).

The sample holds many counts of this clonotype. The chain carries TRBV4-2 and TRBJ2-7, with unresolved D. Trimming pared 0 bases from V and 4 bases from J, leaving 7 bases between. The CDR3 sequence is 13 residues long. Germline CDR1 LGHNA, CDR2 YNFKEQ. For the CDR3, the DNA is TGTGCCAGCAGCCAAGATATCGCGTACGAGCAGTACTTC. Amino acids: CASSQDIAYEQYF.

This clonotype was detected many times. V and J are TRBV7-9 and TRBJ2-7; D is undetermined. Looked up from germline, CDR1 is SEHNR and CDR2 is FQNEAQ (reference sequence). Trimming removed 7 bases at V and 2 bases at J, with 12 bases between. The CDR3 extends over 13 amino acids. CDR3 sequence reads: CASIRAGTYEQYF. The CDR3, as DNA: TGTGCCAGCATTAGGGCTGGGACCTACGAGCAGTACTTC. Filled out from reference TRBV7-9 and TRBJ2-7, the complete variable domain reads DTGVSQNPRHKITKRGQNVTFRCDPISEHNRLYWYRQTLGQGPEFLTYFQNEAQLEKSRLLSDRFSAERPKGSFSTLEIQRTEQGDSAMYLCASIRAGTYEQYFGPGTRLTVT.

This clonotype was seen ten or more times. The chain joins TRBV5-1 to TRBJ1-2; 10 bases line up with TRBD1. CDR3 length: 15 amino acids. Germline V gene lookup returns CDR1 SGHRS and CDR2 YFSETQ. V lost 4 bases and J lost 4; bases outside the gene matches: 7. CDR3 sequence (DNA): TGCGCCAGCAGCGCCGACAGGGGGCGCAGCTATGGCTACACCTTC. Translating gives CASSADRGRSYGYTF.

This clonotype has a count of ten or more. The rearrangement joins TRBV29-1 to TRBJ2-3; TRBD1 might be the D (6 bases). Trimming removed 6 bases at V and 0 bases at J, with 16 bases between. This CDR3 has 15 amino acids. Germline CDR1 reads SQVTM; CDR2 reads ANQGSEA. CDR3 amino acids: CSVRSRGGSTDTQYF. CDR3 nucleotides: TGCAGCGTCCGGTCCAGGGGCGGTAGCACAGATACGCAGTATTTT.

This clonotype was seen at least ten times. The V gene is TRBV12-3 or TRBV12-4, the J gene TRBJ2-7, with unresolved D. The ends were cut back, 6 bases at V and 2 bases at J, with 11 bases in the middle. The CDR3 extends over 13 amino acids. The DNA of the CDR3 is TGTGCCAGCAGGGTTGATGGTGCCTACGAGCAGTACTTC. Translated: CASRVDGAYEQYF.

This clonotype came up many times. The V gene is TRBV7-2, the J gene TRBJ2-2, with D perhaps TRBD2 (5 bases). Germline V gives CDR1 SGHTA, CDR2 FQGNSA. The length of the CDR3 is 13 residues. With 11 bases removed from V and 3 bases from J, the gap between germline ends came to 13 bases. The CDR3: CACRTDYTGELFF. CDR3 DNA sequence: TGTGCCTGCCGGACGGACTACACCGGGGAGCTGTTTTTT.

At least ten counts were recorded for this clonotype. The chain carries TRBV10-3 and TRBJ2-7, with D unresolved. This CDR3 is built from 14 residues. Trimming stripped 6 bases from V and 2 bases from J, with 14 bases between. Germline CDR1 and CDR2: ENHRY and SYGVKD. This chain's CDR3 is CAIRRTGPTYEQYF. Here the CDR3 DNA reads TGTGCCATCAGGCGCACGGGTCCTACCTACGAGCAGTACTTC.

This clonotype was detected many times. CDR3 loop: CSAAAGAISGNTIYF. CDR3 bases: TGCAGTGCTGCTGCCGGGGCCATCTCTGGAAACACCATATATTTT. The chain has TRBV20-1 and TRBJ1-3; D is possibly TRBD1 (5 bases). The CDR3 spans 15 residues. The germline gives CDR1 DFQATT, CDR2 SNEGSKA (reference sequence). V lost 5 bases, J lost 0 bases, and 14 bases lay in between.

The chain uses TRBV20-1 and TRBJ2-4; TRBD2 matches at 10 bases. In germline, CDR1 is DFQATT, CDR2 SNEGSKA (reference sequence). Germline trimming cut 6 bases from V and 6 bases from J; bases unmatched to any gene: 5. The CDR3 consists of 13 residues. CDR3 protein: CSATSGDTNIQYF. CDR3 bases: TGCAGTGCCACTAGCGGGGACACAAACATTCAGTACTTC.